This T cell receptor (beta chain) came from a study of CD8+CD57+ T cells in acquired aplastic anemia. The overall study: Isolated CD4+ and CD8+ cells, once sorted, yielded DNA averaging about 3.2 ug. Among healthy donors, CD4+ cells averaged approximately 10 million reads. General observations from the study: CD8+ Simpson's diversity did not differ significantly between patients and controls. Patients and controls were found to share twenty-nine CD8+ CDR3 sequences.

This clonotype was recorded a few times. Its antigen is currently unknown. Germline-derived CDR1 and CDR2 are KGHDR and SFDVKD. CDR3 length equals 13 residues. Trimming shortened V by 9 bases and J by 4 bases, and 13 bases separated the two germline ends. The study profiled TCR beta VDJ and CDR3 using genomic DNA as template. MiXCR was run by TCRdb on the reads, yielding one entry per CDR3 protein. Of about 170,000 distinct CDR3 sequences detected, about 60% appear once; the ten largest clones hold under 60%. What was sequenced was sorted CD4+, CD8+, or CD8+CD57+ T cells (not recorded which) from PBMCs. This chain connects TRBV24-1 to TRBJ2-3; TRBD1 or TRBD2 may be the D gene (6 bases each). This clonotype originated in a human donor in good health. CDR3 residues: CATGGGTADTQYF. CDR3 in DNA: TGTGCCACCGGGGGCGGGACCGCAGATACGCAGTATTTT.